Detailed here is one T cell receptor beta chain. Its antigen remains unidentified. The sample is drawn from a study of Ad26.COV2.S vaccination and SARS-CoV-2 variants. Sequenced by immunoSEQ multiplex PCR; TCRdb stores in-frame clones only, minus some. The data contain some 190,000 clones, around nine tenths of them singletons. Broader study findings: Breadth of non-spike TCRs did not differ between vaccinees and placebo recipients. The TCR breadth and depth analyses may have understated or missed part of the total T cell responses. Once vaccination had occurred, spike-specific CD8+ and CD4+ T cell responses reportedly showed substantial breadth. People who got the vaccine had more spike-specific TCR breadth than people who got placebo.

V lost 3 bases, J lost 3 bases, and 13 bases lay in between. Germline V gene data show CDR1 as GTSNPN and CDR2 as SVGIG (reference sequence). The CDR3 loop spans 14 amino acids. The origin of this receptor is a human donor who had recovered from COVID-19. The source was peripheral blood, collected after recovery from COVID-19. The chain couples TRBV30 to TRBJ2-3; D unresolved. The CDR3: CAWSPFTVTDTQYF. DNA of the CDR3: TGTGCCTGGAGCCCCTTTACGGTAACAGATACGCAGTATTTT.